The sequence of this T cell receptor beta chain was determined in a study of T-cell reconstitution after alpha-beta-depleted transplantation in children. The table lists this clonotype with a few counts. Antigen: not known. CDR3 length equals 13 residues. Germline V lookup: CDR1 MNHNS, CDR2 SASEGT. With 4 bases clipped from V and 7 bases from J, the junction kept 1 base outside the gene matches. Unique molecular identifiers were incorporated into the prepared TCRbeta library. TCRdb redid the calling of the PCR reads with MiXCR, one entry per CDR3 protein. Here the sample spans 900,000 or so distinct CDR3 sequences, 16% being singletons. General observations from the study: T-cell counts and diversity at one year post-transplant came mainly from newly produced T cells. From surviving recipient T cells and thymic progenitors came the high day-60 TCRbeta diversity observed in some patients. About two months after transplant, alpha-beta T cells reportedly came from several hundred expanded graft clones.

Sample: PBMCs, mostly from graft donor cells, taken 360 days after TCRalphabeta/CD19-depleted stem cell transplant. The clonotype originates from a male patient younger than 18 who had a stem cell transplant for acute lymphoblastic leukemia, so the T cells may come from the graft donor. The V and J genes are TRBV6-1 and TRBJ1-5, with 10 positions matching TRBD1. CDR3 protein: CASSVGQGQPQHF. DNA for the CDR3: TGTGCCAGCAGTGTGGGACAGGGGCAGCCCCAGCATTTT.